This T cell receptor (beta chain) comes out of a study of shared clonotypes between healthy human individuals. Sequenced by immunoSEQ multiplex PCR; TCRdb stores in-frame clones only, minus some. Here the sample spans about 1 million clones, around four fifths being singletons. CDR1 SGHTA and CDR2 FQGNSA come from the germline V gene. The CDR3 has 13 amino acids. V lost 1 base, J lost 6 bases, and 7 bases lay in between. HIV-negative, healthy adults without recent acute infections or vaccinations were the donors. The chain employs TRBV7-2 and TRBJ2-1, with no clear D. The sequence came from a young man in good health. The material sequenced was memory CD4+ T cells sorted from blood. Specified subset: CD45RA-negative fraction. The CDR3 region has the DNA TGTGCCAGCAGCTTAGACCTAGTCAATGAGCAGTTCTTC. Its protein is CASSLDLVNEQFF.